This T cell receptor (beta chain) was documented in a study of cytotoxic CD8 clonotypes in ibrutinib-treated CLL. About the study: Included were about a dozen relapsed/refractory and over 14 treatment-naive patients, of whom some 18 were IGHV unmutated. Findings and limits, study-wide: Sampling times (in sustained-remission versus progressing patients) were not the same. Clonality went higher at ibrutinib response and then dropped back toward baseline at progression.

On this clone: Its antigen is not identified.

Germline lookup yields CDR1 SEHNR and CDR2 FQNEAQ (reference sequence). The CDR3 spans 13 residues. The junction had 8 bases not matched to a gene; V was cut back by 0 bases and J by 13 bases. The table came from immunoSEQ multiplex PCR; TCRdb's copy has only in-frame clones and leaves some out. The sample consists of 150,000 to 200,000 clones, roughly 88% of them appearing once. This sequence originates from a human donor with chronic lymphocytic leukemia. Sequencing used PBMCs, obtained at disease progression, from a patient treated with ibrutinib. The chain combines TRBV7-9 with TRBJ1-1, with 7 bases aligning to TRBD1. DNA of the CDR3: TGTGCCAGCAGCTTAGCCCAAGGACAGGAGGGTTTCTTT. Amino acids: CASSLAQGQEGFF.